These 14 T cell receptor beta chains were all obtained from the same sample, sequenced in a study of early T cells in non-severe SARS-CoV-2 infection. From the 5' RACE reads, TCRdb called clonotypes with MiXCR, one entry per CDR3 protein. This table has around 66,000 distinct CDR3 sequences, about 6% appearing once. Sample: whole blood, taken at baseline. These receptors were obtained from an adult who was a healthcare worker with PCR-confirmed SARS-CoV-2 infection or an uninfected control (not recorded which).

This clonotype has at least ten counts. The chain carries TRBV6-1 and TRBJ2-1; D not resolved. Trimming took off 7 bases at V and 0 bases at J, with 4 bases between the two ends. Germline CDR1 and CDR2: MNHNS and SASEGT. The CDR3 is made up of 12 amino acids. The chain's CDR3 is CASTSSYNEQFF. The CDR3 coding sequence is TGTGCCAGCACGAGCTCCTACAATGAGCAGTTCTTC.

This clonotype occurred many times. The chain links TRBV19 to TRBJ2-1; D ambiguous. The CDR3 loop spans 14 amino acids. V was clipped by 9 bases and J by 2 bases, with 14 bases between them. Germline V gene lookup returns CDR1 LNHDA and CDR2 SQIVND (reference sequence). CDR3 coding DNA: TGTGCCAGCCTGTCTCCAGGAACCTACAATGAGCAGTTCTTC. Amino acids: CASLSPGTYNEQFF. Full variable domain (missing parts from reference TRBV19 and TRBJ2-1): DGGITQSPKYLFRKEGQNVTLSCEQNLNHDAMYWYRQDPGQGLRLIYYSQIVNDFQKGDIAEGYSVSREKKESFPLTVTSAQKNPTAFYLCASLSPGTYNEQFFGPGTRLTVL.

This clonotype was seen repeatedly, ten times or more. V usage is TRBV6-2 or TRBV6-3 and J usage is TRBJ1-2; D remains unclear. This CDR3 is 12 amino acids long. V lost 10 bases and J 6 bases, leaving 15 bases between the germline ends. Germline CDR1 MNHEY, CDR2 SVGEGT. CDR3 DNA: TGTGCCACCTCGACACTGCCAAATGGCTACACCTTC. Translated: CATSTLPNGYTF.

This clonotype was seen ten or more times. V gene TRBV29-1 combines with J gene TRBJ2-7, with D unclear. V lost 4 bases and J 7 bases, leaving 14 bases between the germline ends. CDR3 length: 12 amino acids. CDR1 and CDR2 from the germline V gene are SQVTM and ANQGSEA. This CDR3 is CSVVANMGEQYF. The CDR3 DNA reads TGCAGCGTTGTGGCAAATATGGGGGAGCAGTACTTC.

This clonotype was seen repeatedly, ten times or more. The V gene is TRBV15, the J gene TRBJ2-5, with D tentatively TRBD1 or TRBD2 (5 bases each). The CDR3 is 15 residues long. Germline CDR1 LNHNV, CDR2 YYDKDF (reference sequence). Trimming took off 5 bases at V and 5 bases at J, with 18 bases between the two ends. DNA for the CDR3: TGTGCCACCAGCTCCCGGGACGCCGGGGAGGAGACCCAGTACTTC. Protein sequence: CATSSRDAGEETQYF.

This clonotype occurred many times. This rearrangement joins TRBV7-2 to TRBJ1-2, with D hard to call. The CDR3 consists of 15 residues. V lost 0 bases and J 2 bases, leaving 10 bases between the germline ends. Germline CDR1 SGHTA, CDR2 FQGNSA. CDR3 nucleotides: TGTGCCAGCAGCTTAGCCACTGGGCGGAACTATGGCTACACCTTC. Translating gives CASSLATGRNYGYTF. The full variable domain, rest sourced from reference TRBV7-2 and TRBJ1-2, is GAGVSQSPSNKVTEKGKDVELRCDPISGHTALYWYRQSLGQGLEFLIYFQGNSAPDKSGLPSDRFSAERTGGSVSTLTIQRTQQEDSAVYLCASSLATGRNYGYTFGSGTRLTVV.

This clonotype was counted between two and nine times. The rearrangement links TRBV28 to TRBJ2-1; 9 bases agree with TRBD1. The CDR3 runs to 16 residues. V was pared by 7 bases and J by 3 bases, with 10 bases of the junction left unmatched. CDR1 is MDHEN and CDR2 is SYDVKM in the germline V gene. CDR3 coding DNA: TGTGCCAGCAATTCACGGGGACAGGGAGGCTACAATGAGCAGTTCTTC. It specifies CASNSRGQGGYNEQFF.

In this sample, this clonotype turned up many times. The rearrangement links TRBV12-3 or TRBV12-4 to TRBJ1-5; 8 bases are shared with TRBD1. After removal of 4 bases from V and 2 bases from J, the junction contained 4 bases not matched to a gene. This CDR3 comprises 15 residues. CDR3 loop: CASSSLDRGNQPQHF. CDR3 DNA: TGTGCCAGCAGTTCCCTGGACAGGGGCAATCAGCCCCAGCATTTT.

The chain employs TRBV10-3 and TRBJ1-5; TRBD1 matches 8 bases. Germline loops: CDR1 ENHRY, CDR2 SYGVKD. The trim removed 5 bases at V and 3 bases at J, leaving 3 bases unmatched. The CDR3 loop spans 14 amino acids. The CDR3 DNA sequence: TGTGCCATCAGTAACAGGGGGACCAATCAGCCCCAGCATTTT. It is translated as CAISNRGTNQPQHF.

This clonotype has a handful of counts. Relative to the germline gene, one junction end is altered; a read error may explain this. V usage is TRBV14 and J usage is TRBJ2-4, with 11 bases lining up with TRBD2. The germline CDR1 and CDR2 sequences are SGHDN and FVKESK. CDR3 length: 13 residues. The CDR3 is CASSQDKGTSGQF. The DNA for the CDR3 is TGTGCCAGCAGCCAAGATAAGGGGACTAGCGGACAATTC.

CDR3 residues: CASSQGGLAGGYEQYF. CDR3 coding DNA: TGCGCCAGCAGCCAAGGAGGACTAGCGGGAGGTTACGAGCAGTACTTC. V is TRBV4-1 and J is TRBJ2-7, with 14 bases fitting TRBD2. Trimming removed 1 base from V and 4 bases from J; junction bases left unmatched: 3. The germline V gene has CDR1 MGHRA and CDR2 YSYEKL. The CDR3 contains 16 residues.

The rearrangement uses TRBV28 and TRBJ2-3; 12 bases agree with TRBD2. Germline V lookup: CDR1 MDHEN, CDR2 SYDVKM. Trimming cost V 5 bases and J 4 bases; bases outside gene matches: 4. This CDR3 has 15 residues. The CDR3 nucleotides read TGTGCCAGCAGTGCGCGACTAGCGGGGGCAGATACGCAGTATTTT. Amino acid sequence: CASSARLAGADTQYF.

In its sample, this clonotype was seen many times. The chain employs TRBV28 and TRBJ2-7; no firm D call. The V end was cut by 8 bases, the J end by 9 bases, with 11 bases between. This CDR3 region has 10 residues. CDR1 and CDR2 from the germline V gene are MDHEN and SYDVKM. CDR3 region: CASGLDGQYF. CDR3 DNA: TGTGCCAGCGGGTTAGATGGGCAGTACTTC.

This clonotype has ten or more counts. This chain uses TRBV12-3 or TRBV12-4 with TRBJ2-1, with 11 bases aligning to TRBD2. After removal of 3 bases from V and 9 bases from J, the junction contained 7 bases not matched to a gene. The CDR3 consists of 15 residues. The CDR3 region has the DNA TGTGCCAGCAGTTTCTGGCTAGCGGGAGGTGGTGAGCAGTTCTTC. Protein product: CASSFWLAGGGEQFF.